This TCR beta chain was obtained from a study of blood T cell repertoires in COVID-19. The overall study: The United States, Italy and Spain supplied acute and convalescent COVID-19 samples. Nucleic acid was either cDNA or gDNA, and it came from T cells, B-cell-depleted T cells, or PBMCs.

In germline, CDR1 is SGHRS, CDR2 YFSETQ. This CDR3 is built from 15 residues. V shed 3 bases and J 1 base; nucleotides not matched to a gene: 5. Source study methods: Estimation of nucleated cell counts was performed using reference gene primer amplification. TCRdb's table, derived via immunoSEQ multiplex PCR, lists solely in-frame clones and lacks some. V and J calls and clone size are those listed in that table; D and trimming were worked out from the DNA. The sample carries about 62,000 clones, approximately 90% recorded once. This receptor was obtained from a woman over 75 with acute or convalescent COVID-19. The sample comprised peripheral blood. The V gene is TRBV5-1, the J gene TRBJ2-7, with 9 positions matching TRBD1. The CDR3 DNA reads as TGCGCCAGCAGCTGGGGACAGGGAGTATCCTACGAGCAGTACTTC. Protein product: CASSWGQGVSYEQYF.